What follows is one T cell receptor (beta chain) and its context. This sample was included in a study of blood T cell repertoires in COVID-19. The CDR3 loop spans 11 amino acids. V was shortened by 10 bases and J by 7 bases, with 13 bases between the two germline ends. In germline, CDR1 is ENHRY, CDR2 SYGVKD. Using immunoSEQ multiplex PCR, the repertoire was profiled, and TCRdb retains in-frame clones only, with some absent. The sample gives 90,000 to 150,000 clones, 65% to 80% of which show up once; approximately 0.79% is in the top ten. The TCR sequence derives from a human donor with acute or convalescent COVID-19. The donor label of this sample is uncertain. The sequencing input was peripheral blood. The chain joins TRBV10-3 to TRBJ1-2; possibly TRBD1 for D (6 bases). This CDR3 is CANRETGGYTF. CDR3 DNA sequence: TGTGCCAACAGGGAGACCGGTGGCTACACCTTC.